The 2 T cell receptor beta chains below were found in one sample sequenced in a study of blood T cell repertoires in COVID-19. The method was immunoSEQ multiplex PCR; TCRdb's version includes in-frame clones alone and lacks a portion of them. The repertoire includes 130,000 or so clones, almost 90% of them detected once, and 1.5% sits in the top ten. What was sequenced was peripheral blood. These receptors all stem from a woman in her sixties with acute or convalescent COVID-19.

This clone showed up just a few times. V and J are TRBV29-1 and TRBJ1-1; 7 bases match TRBD1. The trim removed 6 bases at V and 4 bases at J, leaving 14 bases unmatched. The CDR3 is 15 residues long. Germline V lookup: CDR1 SQVTM, CDR2 ANQGSEA. The CDR3 region is CSVYLSRQGGTEAFF. The CDR3, as DNA: TGCAGCGTCTACCTTAGTCGGCAGGGGGGCACTGAAGCTTTCTTT.

This chain links TRBV23-1 with TRBJ1-6, with 9 nucleotides matching TRBD1. TRBV23-1 is known as an ORF, though its function is uncertain. J was trimmed by 13 bases and V by 6 bases; bases with no gene match: 7. CDR3 length: 13 amino acids. CDR3 protein: CASSHGQGTPLHF. In nucleotides, the CDR3 is TGCGCCAGCAGCCACGGACAGGGGACTCCCCTCCACTTT.